The 2 T cell receptor beta chains given below trace back to one sample, sequenced in a study of CD4+ T cells in melanoma. Here immunoSEQ multiplex PCR was the method, and the copy in TCRdb shows in-frame clones only, minus some. The sample has around 16,000 clones; less than 85% are singletons. The sequenced sample was cells from a culture (not recorded whether cultured in vitro). Receptors originate from a human donor with melanoma.

This clone qualifies as medium-sized (0.01 to 0.1%). The chain combines TRBV7-6 with TRBJ2-1; no clear D gene. The V gene lost 4 bases and the J gene lost 1 base, with 5 bases spanning the gap. Germline-derived CDR1 and CDR2 are SGHVS and FNYEAQ. This CDR3 is built from 13 residues. Here the CDR3 reads CASSYQSYNEQFF. In DNA form, the CDR3 reads TGTGCCAGCAGCTACCAGTCCTACAATGAGCAGTTCTTC.

The chain recombines TRBV9 with TRBJ1-2; D may be TRBD1 (5 bases). V lost 6 bases and J 8 bases, leaving 17 bases between the germline ends. Germline V gene sequence: CDR1 SGDLS, CDR2 YYNGEE. This CDR3 is built from 13 residues. The CDR3 sequence: CASTHLRGGGYTF. Here the CDR3 DNA reads TGTGCCAGCACGCACCTCCGGGGGGGAGGCTACACCTTC.